These 23 T cell receptor beta chains were sequenced from one sample in a study of a mutant IDH1 vaccine in newly diagnosed glioma. The protocol was immunoSEQ multiplex PCR, while the TCRdb copy is restricted to in-frame clones and leaves out a portion. The sample contains around 58,000 clones, about 80% of which appear only once. The time point here: week 5, during vaccination. In the vaccine, a single dose held 300 ug of the mutant IDH1 20-mer peptide, along with topical imiquimod. Which antigens these TCRs recognize remains unknown. Sequences were derived from PBMCs, sampled from a glioma patient whose treatment included an IDH1 peptide vaccine. The receptors stem from a young man with glioma.

The chain is built from TRBV11-2 and TRBJ2-7; perhaps TRBD2 as D (5 bases). Deletions cut 8 bases from V and 7 bases from J, with 21 bases between. The CDR3 has 14 amino acids. The germline CDR1 and CDR2 sequences are SGHAT and FQNNGV. CDR3 residues: CASRTLGRGWEQYF. The CDR3 bases are TGTGCCAGCCGAACTTTGGGCCGCGGGTGGGAGCAGTACTTC.

The chain combines TRBV5-1 with TRBJ1-3; the D gene is possibly TRBD1 (5 bases). V lost 0 bases and J 0 bases, leaving 10 bases between the germline ends. Germline CDR1 SGHRS, CDR2 YFSETQ. The CDR3 spans 16 residues. The CDR3 DNA is TGCGCCAGCAGCTTGGTGGGGCAGAGCTCTGGAAACACCATATATTTT. Amino acid sequence: CASSLVGQSSGNTIYF.

V usage is TRBV28 and J usage is TRBJ1-2; D unresolved. Trimming cost V 4 bases and J 4 bases, with 16 bases left between them. The CDR3 is 15 amino acids. The germline gives CDR1 MDHEN, CDR2 SYDVKM. CDR3 coding DNA: TGTGCCAGCAGTTCCGGAGTGAGGGAGAGCTATGGCTACACCTTC. This translates into CASSSGVRESYGYTF.

V and J are TRBV6-5 and TRBJ2-1; D call uncertain. The V end was cut by 2 bases, the J end by 4 bases, with 12 bases between. The germline CDR1 and CDR2 sequences are MNHEY and SVGAGI. The CDR3 sequence is 15 residues long. The chain's CDR3 is CASSYRPDRYNEQFF. CDR3 nucleotides: TGTGCCAGCAGTTACAGGCCAGACCGATACAATGAGCAGTTCTTC.

V and J are TRBV19 and TRBJ2-3; D ambiguous. Trimming stripped 3 bases from V and 0 bases from J, with 7 bases between. The CDR3 is made up of 14 amino acids. Germline CDR1 LNHDA, CDR2 SQIVND (reference sequence). The CDR3 here is CASSIQTSTDTQYF. The CDR3 DNA sequence: TGTGCCAGTAGTATCCAGACTAGCACAGATACGCAGTATTTT. The full variable domain, completed using reference TRBV19 and TRBJ2-3, is DGGITQSPKYLFRKEGQNVTLSCEQNLNHDAMYWYRQDPGQGLRLIYYSQIVNDFQKGDIAEGYSVSREKKESFPLTVTSAQKNPTAFYLCASSIQTSTDTQYFGPGTRLTVL.

The chain has TRBV4-1 and TRBJ2-3; 11 nucleotides align to TRBD2. The CDR3 contains 17 residues. Germline loops: CDR1 MGHRA, CDR2 YSYEKL. J lost 0 bases, V lost 3 bases, and 5 bases had no gene match. The chain's CDR3 is CASSHLAGGLSTDTQYF. The CDR3 nucleotides are TGCGCCAGCAGCCACCTAGCGGGGGGTCTAAGCACAGATACGCAGTATTTT.

This clone was recorded a few times. The V and J genes are TRBV7-9 and TRBJ1-1; D is unresolved. The CDR3 spans 15 residues. Trimming left V 1 base short and J 6 bases short, with 15 bases between. Germline CDR1 is SEHNR and CDR2 is FQNEAQ (reference sequence). CDR3 sequence (DNA): TGTGCCAGCAGCTTAGACCGACGGAGGTCGTCTGAAGCTTTCTTT. Residues: CASSLDRRRSSEAFF.

The chain employs TRBV7-9 and TRBJ2-2; no definite D call. V was pared by 5 bases and J by 5 bases, with 9 bases between. CDR1 and CDR2 (germline): SEHNR, FQNEAQ (reference sequence). CDR3 length: 13 residues. CDR3 sequence reads: CASSPLTTGELFF. In DNA form, the CDR3 reads TGTGCCAGCAGCCCACTGACTACCGGGGAGCTGTTTTTT.

J is TRBJ2-1 and V is TRBV5-1; 7 bases line up with TRBD1. This CDR3 contains 17 residues. Germline V gene sequence: CDR1 SGHRS, CDR2 YFSETQ. The V segment lost 3 bases and the J segment 3 bases; nucleotides outside the gene matches: 12. CDR3 DNA sequence: TGCGCCAGCAGCTATTCCCTTACAGGGGCCCTCTACAATGAGCAGTTCTTC. It is translated as CASSYSLTGALYNEQFF.

V usage is TRBV11-3 and J usage is TRBJ2-2, with D hard to call. Per the germline V gene, CDR1 is SGHNT and CDR2 is YENEEA. The germline V and J ends were trimmed by 5 bases and 3 bases, with 13 bases remaining between them. There are 15 residues in the CDR3. For the CDR3, the DNA is TGTGCCAGCAGCACGAGTGACGGCGACACCGGGGAGCTGTTTTTT. Translated: CASSTSDGDTGELFF.

This clone was seen more than once but under ten times. Different DNA sequences within this sample yield the same CDR3. The DNA for the CDR3 is TGTGCCAGCTCACCAACAGGGGACACTGAAGCTTTCTTT. Protein sequence: CASSPTGDTEAFF. The gene calls are TRBV18 and TRBJ1-1; 7 nucleotides match TRBD1. Germline trimming cut 2 bases from V and 3 bases from J; bases unmatched to any gene: 0. Germline CDR1 and CDR2: KGHSH and LQKENI. This CDR3 region has 13 residues.

This chain joins TRBV6-5 and TRBJ2-7; no reliable D call. The V end lost 0 bases, the J end lost 0 bases, and 9 bases lay between the germline ends. Germline V gene sequence: CDR1 MNHEY, CDR2 SVGAGI. CDR3 length: 15 residues. The DNA of the CDR3 is TGTGCCAGCAGTTACTCGATTCTAGTCTCCTACGAGCAGTACTTC. It is translated as CASSYSILVSYEQYF.

The V and J genes are TRBV9 and TRBJ2-5; 12 bases agree with TRBD1. The CDR3 consists of 16 residues. V was pared by 0 bases and J by 5 bases, with 5 bases of the junction left unmatched. CDR1 SGDLS and CDR2 YYNGEE come from the germline V gene. CDR3 sequence reads: CASSVEGTGGMETQYF. CDR3 coding DNA: TGTGCCAGCAGCGTAGAGGGGACAGGGGGCATGGAGACCCAGTACTTC.

The rearrangement joins TRBV14 to TRBJ1-6, with D tentatively TRBD1 (6 bases). The V and J ends lost 1 base and 14 bases respectively, with 15 bases between them. Per germline, CDR1 SGHDN and CDR2 FVKESK. This CDR3 region has 14 residues. The CDR3 bases are TGTGCCAGCAGCCAAGTAACAGGGAGTGGAACCCTCCACTTT. It is translated as CASSQVTGSGTLHF.

This rearrangement joins TRBV7-9 to TRBJ2-2, with D perhaps TRBD1 (5 bases). The CDR3 is made up of 14 amino acids. V was pared by 8 bases and J by 1 base, with 11 bases between. Looked up from germline, CDR1 is SEHNR and CDR2 is FQNEAQ (reference sequence). The CDR3 loop reads CASPGTGNTGELFF. CDR3 sequence (DNA): TGTGCCAGCCCTGGTACAGGGAACACCGGGGAGCTGTTTTTT. Variable domain in full (rest from reference TRBV7-9 and TRBJ2-2): DTGVSQNPRHKITKRGQNVTFRCDPISEHNRLYWYRQTLGQGPEFLTYFQNEAQLEKSRLLSDRFSAERPKGSFSTLEIQRTEQGDSAMYLCASPGTGNTGELFFGEGSRLTVL.

The CDR3 nucleotides read TGCGCCAGCAGTGACAGGACTAGCACAGATACGCAGTATTTT. Encoded protein: CASSDRTSTDTQYF. The chain combines TRBV10-1 with TRBJ2-3; a weak D match, TRBD2 (5 bases). The germline gives CDR1 WNHNN, CDR2 SYGVQD (reference sequence). Trimming took 3 bases from V and 0 from J, leaving 7 bases between them. The CDR3 is made up of 14 amino acids.

This clone has a single count. This chain joins TRBV5-1 and TRBJ2-1; possible D gene TRBD2, 7 bases. Per the germline V gene, CDR1 is SGHRS and CDR2 is YFSETQ. The V gene lost 6 bases and the J gene lost 3 bases, with 16 bases spanning the gap. The CDR3 is 15 residues long. This CDR3 is CASTAEGGHYNEQFF. The CDR3 DNA reads as TGCGCCAGCACGGCAGAGGGGGGGCACTACAATGAGCAGTTCTTC.

The rearrangement links TRBV7-9 to TRBJ1-2; tentative D call: TRBD1 (6 bases). The CDR3 spans 16 residues. The V end was cut by 4 bases, the J end by 2 bases, with 17 bases between. Germline lookup yields CDR1 SEHNR and CDR2 FQNEAQ (reference sequence). The CDR3 loop reads CASSSRFPTGNYGYTF. In DNA form, the CDR3 reads TGTGCCAGCAGCTCTCGGTTCCCTACAGGGAACTATGGCTACACCTTC.

The chain joins TRBV7-8 to TRBJ2-5, with TRBD2 as a possible D gene (5 bases). The CDR3 has 14 residues. The V end lost 2 bases, the J end lost 10 bases, and 17 bases lay between the germline ends. Germline V gene data show CDR1 as SGHVS and CDR2 as FQNEAQ. The CDR3 nucleotides read TGTGCCAGCAGCTTATCTCACACCGGAGAGGGCCAGTACTTC. This translates into CASSLSHTGEGQYF.

This clone appeared once. The chain has TRBV27 and TRBJ2-7; D may be TRBD2 (6 bases). CDR3 length: 14 residues. Germline values: CDR1 MNHEY, CDR2 SMNVEV (reference sequence). V lost 3 bases, J lost 2 bases, and 11 bases lay in between. This CDR3 reads CASSFYAGTYEQYF. CDR3 DNA: TGTGCCAGCAGTTTTTATGCGGGGACCTACGAGCAGTACTTC.

This clone occurred once. The chain combines TRBV21-1 with TRBJ2-7; the D call in the table, TRBD2, was not verified against the DNA. TRBV21-1 is shown as a pseudogene. The CDR3 spans 14 residues. The CDR3: CASSPAGDGYEQYF. CDR3 bases: TGTGCCAGCAGCCCGGCGGGGGACGGCTACGAGCAGTACTTC.

This chain connects TRBV15 to TRBJ2-7; TRBD2 matches at 16 bases. With V trimmed by 6 bases and J by 7 bases, 12 bases remained unmatched. Germline V CDR1 and CDR2: LNHNV, YYDKDF (reference sequence). This CDR3 is 17 amino acids long. The CDR3 protein is CATRGTSGGAYTKEQYF. The DNA of the CDR3 is TGTGCCACCAGAGGGACTAGCGGGGGGGCTTACACGAAGGAGCAGTACTTC.

The gene calls are TRBV7-2 and TRBJ2-7; the D gene is possibly TRBD1 (5 bases). V dropped 1 base and J dropped 2 bases, with 15 bases sitting between them. From germline, CDR1 is SGHTA and CDR2 FQGNSA. This CDR3 has 16 amino acids. CDR3 bases: TGTGCCAGCAGCTTAGGCTGGACAAGTCTTACCTACGAGCAGTACTTC. This codes for CASSLGWTSLTYEQYF.